Each of the 5 T cell receptor beta chains below was sequenced from the same sample in a study of response to subunit inactivated influenza vaccine. TCRdb reprocessed the RT-PCR reads via MiXCR and lists one record per CDR3 protein. The repertoire holds 650,000 to 850,000 distinct CDR3 sequences, 11% to 15% seen once, with less than 9% in the top ten. The specimen was PBMCs from blood, collected 14 days before vaccination. The source of these receptors is a man between 50 and 59 years old who received an inactivated influenza vaccine.

The sample holds a few counts of this clonotype. This chain connects TRBV30 to TRBJ2-7, with TRBD1 as a possible D gene (6 bases). Trimming removed 5 bases at V and 1 base at J, with 15 bases between. The germline V gene has CDR1 GTSNPN and CDR2 SVGIG (reference sequence). This CDR3 region has 14 residues. The CDR3, as DNA: TGTGCCTGGGAGAGGGGACATGGATCCTACGAGCAGTACTTC. It specifies CAWERGHGSYEQYF.

This sequence joins TRBV3-1 and TRBJ2-3; 10 bases map to TRBD1. CDR1 is LGHDT and CDR2 is YNNKEL in the germline V gene (reference sequence). The CDR3 sequence is 15 residues long. V lost 11 bases to trimming and J lost 4 bases; unmatched junction nucleotides: 12. The DNA of the CDR3 is TGTGCCTGCACCCAAGTGGGGACAGGGGCAGATACGCAGTATTTT. Its protein product is CACTQVGTGADTQYF.

The V call is TRBV14, the J call TRBJ2-7; 8 bases map to TRBD2. The CDR3 spans 13 residues. Germline assignment: CDR1 SGHDN and CDR2 FVKESK. CDR3 nucleotides: TGTGCCAGCAGCCCTGGGCGTCTAGCGGGCCTCCAAGTC. Amino acid sequence: CASSPGRLAGLQV.

This clonotype occurred many times. V gene TRBV12-3 or TRBV12-4 combines with J gene TRBJ2-5; 8 bases are a match to TRBD2. V gave up 6 bases and J gave up 10 bases; unmatched junction bases: 16. The CDR3 extends over 15 amino acids. The CDR3 loop reads CASSSTRGGAQDQYF. For the CDR3, the DNA is TGTGCCAGCAGCTCAACCCGGGGGGGGGCCCAGGACCAGTACTTC.

V is TRBV7-9 and J is TRBJ2-2, with TRBD2 identical over 10 bases. V gave up 4 bases and J gave up 3 bases; unmatched junction bases: 5. CDR3 length: 16 residues. The germline gives CDR1 SEHNR, CDR2 FQNEAQ (reference sequence). The CDR3 DNA sequence: TGTGCCAGCAGCTCGAGGACTAGCGGCCACACCGGGGAGCTGTTTTTT. It specifies CASSSRTSGHTGELFF.